A selection of T cell receptor beta chains follows, all from one sample in a study of multiple sclerosis patients with progressive multifocal leukoencephalopathy. Profiled with immunoSEQ multiplex PCR; TCRdb holds only in-frame clones, not every one. The table lists tens of thousands of clones, roughly 90% of them singletons. Sequencing was performed on PBMCs, taken from a patient treated with natalizumab. Every receptor here comes from a human donor with multiple sclerosis. Each CDR3 is given with its conserved first and last residue. D genes are given only for firm matches. The size entry is marked missing in some rows and otherwise reads once, few, many or a size class.

d_gene: TRBD1; j_gene: TRBJ2-7; len: 12; abundance: NA; v_gene: TRBV28; CDR3nt: TGTGCCAGCAGGACGACAGGGGGCGAGCAGTACTTC; CDR3aa: CASRTTGGEQYF
d_gene: TRBD1; j_gene: TRBJ2-2; len: 14; abundance: NA; v_gene: TRBV19; CDR3nt: TGTGCCAGTAGTACGGCCGGGACAGGGAGGGAGCTGTTTTTT; CDR3aa: CASSTAGTGRELFF
d_gene: NA; j_gene: TRBJ1-1; len: 11; abundance: NA; v_gene: TRBV19; CDR3nt: TGTGCCAGTACCCAGTGGGCTGAAGCTTTCTTT; CDR3aa: CASTQWAEAFF
d_gene: NA; j_gene: TRBJ2-1; len: 14; abundance: NA; v_gene: TRBV6-6; CDR3nt: TGTGCCAGCAGCTACGCCACAGGGTTTGACGAGCAGTTCTTC; CDR3aa: CASSYATGFDEQFF
d_gene: NA; j_gene: TRBJ2-6; len: 17; abundance: NA; v_gene: TRBV28; CDR3nt: TGTGCCAGCAGTTGGACAGTCCTCCCCTCTGGGGCCAACGTCCTGACTTTC; CDR3aa: CASSWTVLPSGANVLTF
d_gene: TRBD1; j_gene: TRBJ1-3; len: 15; abundance: NA; v_gene: TRBV5-6; CDR3nt: TGTGCCAGCAGCAGGGGACAGGGTTTAGGAAACACCATATATTTT; CDR3aa: CASSRGQGLGNTIYF
d_gene: NA; j_gene: TRBJ1-2; len: 14; abundance: once; v_gene: TRBV4-3; CDR3nt: TGCGCCAGCAGCAAAGGGGAAGGGGGTTACGGCTACACCTTC; CDR3aa: CASSKGEGGYGYTF
d_gene: NA; j_gene: TRBJ1-4; len: 15; abundance: NA; v_gene: TRBV5-1; CDR3nt: TGCGCCAGCAGCCCGCCGACAGGAACTAATGAAAAACTGTTTTTT; CDR3aa: CASSPPTGTNEKLFF
d_gene: NA; j_gene: TRBJ2-5; len: 13; abundance: NA; v_gene: TRBV6-1; CDR3nt: TGTGCCAGCAGGCGACAGGTCCAAGAGACCCAGTACTTC; CDR3aa: CASRRQVQETQYF
d_gene: TRBD2; j_gene: TRBJ2-7; len: 17; abundance: NA; v_gene: TRBV4-2; CDR3nt: TGTGCCAGCAGCCCCCCCAACTCGAGGGGAGGGCTCCACGAGCAGTACTTC; CDR3aa: CASSPPNSRGGLHEQYF
d_gene: NA; j_gene: TRBJ2-1; len: 13; abundance: NA; v_gene: TRBV19; CDR3nt: TGTGCCAGTAGCGGGACCCACGGGAGTGAGCAGTTCTTC; CDR3aa: CASSGTHGSEQFF
d_gene: NA; j_gene: TRBJ2-5; len: 12; abundance: NA; v_gene: TRBV2; CDR3nt: TGTGCCAGCAAGAGGGAAGGAGAGACCCAGTACTTC; CDR3aa: CASKREGETQYF
d_gene: NA; j_gene: TRBJ2-1; len: 11; abundance: NA; v_gene: TRBV7-9; CDR3nt: TGTGCCAGCAGCTTAGGTAATGAGCAGTTCTTC; CDR3aa: CASSLGNEQFF
d_gene: TRBD1; j_gene: TRBJ1-3; len: 14; abundance: NA; v_gene: TRBV5-4; CDR3nt: TGTGCCAGCAGCGGGGACAGGGAGGGAAACACCATATATTTT; CDR3aa: CASSGDREGNTIYF
d_gene: NA; j_gene: TRBJ1-5; len: 15; abundance: NA; v_gene: TRBV28; CDR3nt: TGTGCCAGCAGTTGGGGGGGCGGGCGCAATCAGCCCCAGCATTTT; CDR3aa: CASSWGGGRNQPQHF
d_gene: NA; j_gene: TRBJ2-3; len: 14; abundance: few; v_gene: TRBV2; CDR3nt: TGTGCCAGCAGTGGACCGTCCTACACAGATACGCAGTATTTT; CDR3aa: CASSGPSYTDTQYF
d_gene: NA; j_gene: TRBJ1-5; len: 12; abundance: NA; v_gene: TRBV2; CDR3nt: TGTGCCAGCAATAGGGCGGGACAGCCCCAGCATTTT; CDR3aa: CASNRAGQPQHF
d_gene: NA; j_gene: TRBJ1-3; len: 15; abundance: once; v_gene: TRBV28; CDR3nt: TGTGCCAGCAGTCCCCTTCCCTTTCTCAGAAACACCATATATTTT; CDR3aa: CASSPLPFLRNTIYF
d_gene: NA; j_gene: TRBJ2-1; len: 13; abundance: NA; v_gene: TRBV30; CDR3nt: TGTACCTGGAGTGTTGGCGGGCCCAATGAGCAGTTCTTC; CDR3aa: CTWSVGGPNEQFF
d_gene: NA; j_gene: TRBJ1-1; len: 15; abundance: NA; v_gene: TRBV11-3; CDR3nt: TGTGCCCCGCCCTGGGTACGGACGGAGAACACTGAAGCTTTCTTT; CDR3aa: CAPPWVRTENTEAFF
d_gene: TRBD2; j_gene: TRBJ2-6; len: 17; abundance: NA; v_gene: TRBV19; CDR3nt: TGTGCCAGTAGTTTGTGGACTAGCGGCTCTGGGGCCAACGTCCTGACTTTC; CDR3aa: CASSLWTSGSGANVLTF
d_gene: NA; j_gene: TRBJ2-3; len: 18; abundance: NA; v_gene: TRBV7-5; CDR3nt: TGTGCCAGAAGCTTAGGCCCCCATTCCGTGGGTCGGGCAGATACGCAGTATTTT; CDR3aa: CARSLGPHSVGRADTQYF
d_gene: TRBD1; j_gene: TRBJ1-5; len: 15; abundance: NA; v_gene: TRBV6-6; CDR3nt: TGTGCCAGCAGTTACAGGGACAGGGACTATCAGCCCCAGCATTTT; CDR3aa: CASSYRDRDYQPQHF
d_gene: NA; j_gene: TRBJ2-6; len: 17; abundance: NA; v_gene: TRBV4-1; CDR3nt: TGCGCCAGCAGCCAAGACGGACAGCTCTCTGGGGCCAACGTCCTGACTTTC; CDR3aa: CASSQDGQLSGANVLTF
d_gene: TRBD1; j_gene: TRBJ2-5; len: 18; abundance: NA; v_gene: TRBV7-2; CDR3nt: TGTGCCAGCAGCTTAGTTCGGGACAGGGGGTATGGCCAAGAGACCCAGTACTTC; CDR3aa: CASSLVRDRGYGQETQYF
d_gene: TRBD1; j_gene: TRBJ1-2; len: 14; abundance: NA; v_gene: TRBV5-1; CDR3nt: TGCGCCAGCAGCCTGGGACAGCACCTTTATGGCTACACCTTC; CDR3aa: CASSLGQHLYGYTF
d_gene: NA; j_gene: TRBJ2-2; len: 14; abundance: once; v_gene: TRBV5-5; CDR3nt: TGTGCCAGCGAAGGGACGTTGGACACCGGGGAGCTGTTTTTT; CDR3aa: CASEGTLDTGELFF
d_gene: NA; j_gene: TRBJ2-7; len: 14; abundance: NA; v_gene: TRBV18; CDR3nt: TGTGCCAGCTCAGTACAGGGTTTAGGGGGCGAGCAGTACTTC; CDR3aa: CASSVQGLGGEQYF
d_gene: NA; j_gene: TRBJ2-7; len: 18; abundance: NA; v_gene: TRBV6-1; CDR3nt: TGTGCCAGCAGTGAACGGGTCTCGGCAGGCCGCGGGCGAGACGAGCAGTACTTC; CDR3aa: CASSERVSAGRGRDEQYF
d_gene: NA; j_gene: TRBJ1-2; len: 16; abundance: NA; v_gene: TRBV5-5; CDR3nt: TGTGCCAGCAGCCCATCTTCGAGGGTTTTGGGGTATGGCTACACCTTC; CDR3aa: CASSPSSRVLGYGYTF
d_gene: NA; j_gene: TRBJ1-1; len: 12; abundance: NA; v_gene: TRBV5-5; CDR3nt: TGTGCCAGCAGCCTTACAGAGCTTGAAGCTTTCTTT; CDR3aa: CASSLTELEAFF
d_gene: NA; j_gene: TRBJ1-1; len: 14; abundance: NA; v_gene: TRBV6-5; CDR3nt: TGTGCCAGCAGTTACGGGACCCCGGGAACTGAAGCTTTCTTT; CDR3aa: CASSYGTPGTEAFF
d_gene: NA; j_gene: TRBJ1-1; len: 14; abundance: once; v_gene: TRBV19; CDR3nt: TGTGCCAGTAGTATGTTGGAGGGGGGGACTGAAGCTTTCTTT; CDR3aa: CASSMLEGGTEAFF
d_gene: NA; j_gene: TRBJ2-1; len: 12; abundance: once; v_gene: TRBV29-1; CDR3nt: TGCAGCGTTGAAGATCGAAGGGTTGAGCAGTTCTTC; CDR3aa: CSVEDRRVEQFF
d_gene: NA; j_gene: TRBJ1-1; len: 14; abundance: NA; v_gene: TRBV27; CDR3nt: TGTGCCAGCAGTTTAGCTCAGGCGAACACTGAAGCTTTCTTT; CDR3aa: CASSLAQANTEAFF
d_gene: NA; j_gene: TRBJ1-4; len: 18; abundance: NA; v_gene: TRBV7-9; CDR3nt: TGTGCCAGCAGCACCGGGACCGATGGGGGTTCAACTAATGAAAAACTGTTTTTT; CDR3aa: CASSTGTDGGSTNEKLFF
d_gene: NA; j_gene: TRBJ2-3; len: 12; abundance: once; v_gene: TRBV27; CDR3nt: TGTGCCAGCAGTTTGATTGGAGATACGCAGTATTTT; CDR3aa: CASSLIGDTQYF
d_gene: NA; j_gene: TRBJ2-5; len: 12; abundance: few; v_gene: TRBV5-5; CDR3nt: TGTGCCAGCAGCTGGGGGGCAGAGACCCAGTACTTC; CDR3aa: CASSWGAETQYF
d_gene: NA; j_gene: TRBJ2-7; len: 13; abundance: NA; v_gene: TRBV9; CDR3nt: TGTGCCAGCAGCGTAGTATCCTCGGGCGAGCAGTACTTC; CDR3aa: CASSVVSSGEQYF
d_gene: NA; j_gene: TRBJ1-5; len: 13; abundance: NA; v_gene: TRBV9; CDR3nt: TGTGCCAGCAGCGTAGCGGATATCGAGCCCCAGCATTTT; CDR3aa: CASSVADIEPQHF
d_gene: TRBD1; j_gene: TRBJ2-7; len: 16; abundance: NA; v_gene: TRBV5-1; CDR3nt: TGCGCCAGCGCAGCATTAACAGGGGGCGCATCCTACGAGCAGTACTTC; CDR3aa: CASAALTGGASYEQYF
d_gene: NA; j_gene: TRBJ2-3; len: 15; abundance: NA; v_gene: TRBV9; CDR3nt: TGTGCCAGCAGCGTAGAGGCGGGTGGAACAGATACGCAGTATTTT; CDR3aa: CASSVEAGGTDTQYF
d_gene: NA; j_gene: TRBJ2-7; len: 13; abundance: NA; v_gene: TRBV5-1; CDR3nt: TGCGCCAGCAGCTTGGACAGGGTTGACGAGCAGTACTTC; CDR3aa: CASSLDRVDEQYF
d_gene: NA; j_gene: TRBJ2-5; len: 13; abundance: NA; v_gene: TRBV7-6; CDR3nt: TGTGCCAGCAGCTTAGTTCACGGCGAGACCCAGTACTTC; CDR3aa: CASSLVHGETQYF